This entry lists 14 T cell receptor beta chains sequenced from one sample in a study of cytotoxic CD8 clonotypes in ibrutinib-treated CLL. Profiling relied on immunoSEQ multiplex PCR, and the TCRdb table lists in-frame clones only, not all of them. The profile shows just under 70,000 clones, about two thirds of them singletons. Sample: PBMCs, taken after 12 months of ibrutinib treatment. Receptor source: a human donor with chronic lymphocytic leukemia.

DNA for the CDR3: TGTGCCAGCAGTTATTCATCCGGGCAGGAGGCTTTCTTT. This encodes CASSYSSGQEAFF. The gene calls are TRBV6-5 and TRBJ1-1; D unresolved. The germline V and J ends were trimmed by 3 bases and 11 bases, with 16 bases remaining between them. Germline lookup yields CDR1 MNHEY and CDR2 SVGAGI. The CDR3 extends over 13 amino acids.

This clone was observed a single time. This chain connects TRBV5-1 to TRBJ2-2; D not resolved. Trimming removed 0 bases from V and 7 bases from J, with 16 bases in between. Germline V gene lookup returns CDR1 SGHRS and CDR2 YFSETQ. The CDR3 runs to 16 residues. The DNA for the CDR3 is TGCGCCAGCAGCTTGGATCTTACTAATATAAACGGGGAGCTGTTTTTT. Its protein is CASSLDLTNINGELFF.

The J gene is TRBJ2-1, the V gene TRBV5-1; unclear D gene. CDR1 and CDR2 from the germline V gene are SGHRS and YFSETQ. The ends were cut back, 0 bases at V and 12 bases at J, with 10 bases in the middle. The CDR3 spans 12 residues. Written as DNA, the CDR3 is TGCGCCAGCAGCTTGGTTCCCCCCGGGCAGTTCTTC. Protein product: CASSLVPPGQFF.

The chain links TRBV2 to TRBJ1-5, with D possibly TRBD1 on 6 matching bases. The CDR3 totals 16 residues. The germline gives CDR1 SNHLY, CDR2 FYNNEI. Trimming left V 2 bases short and J 6 bases short, with 17 bases between. CDR3 loop: CASSERTSGGGQPQHF. The DNA of the CDR3 is TGTGCCAGCAGTGAACGGACTTCGGGAGGGGGTCAGCCCCAGCATTTT.

The J gene is TRBJ1-2, the V gene TRBV7-2; D remains ambiguous. Trimming removed 2 bases from V and 4 bases from J, with 8 bases in between. Germline CDR1 and CDR2: SGHTA and FQGNSA. The CDR3 is 13 residues long. The CDR3 loop reads CASSLSESYGYTF. CDR3 sequence (DNA): TGTGCCAGCAGCTTATCCGAATCCTATGGCTACACCTTC. Looking up the rest from reference TRBV7-2 and TRBJ1-2 gives the full variable domain: GAGVSQSPSNKVTEKGKDVELRCDPISGHTALYWYRQSLGQGLEFLIYFQGNSAPDKSGLPSDRFSAERTGGSVSTLTIQRTQQEDSAVYLCASSLSESYGYTFGSGTRLTVV.

This chain connects TRBV7-7 to TRBJ2-3; no clear D gene. V lost 5 bases to trimming and J lost 1 base, with 13 bases between them. The CDR3 is 15 amino acids. Germline V lookup: CDR1 SSHAT, CDR2 FNYEAQ (reference sequence). The CDR3 nucleotides read TGTGCCAGCAGCCGCAACACTGCTGGCACAGATACGCAGTATTTT. It codes for CASSRNTAGTDTQYF.

The J gene is TRBJ2-1, the V gene TRBV9; unclear D gene. Germline loops: CDR1 SGDLS, CDR2 YYNGEE. This CDR3 contains 14 residues. V gave up 2 bases and J gave up 9 bases, with 15 bases separating them. CDR3 in DNA: TGTGCCAGCAGCGTCCTCCTAGGCGCAGGTGAGCAGTTCTTC. This codes for CASSVLLGAGEQFF.

This clone was found a few times. V usage is TRBV19 and J usage is TRBJ1-1; D is perhaps TRBD1 (5 bases). The CDR3 runs to 13 residues. CDR1 and CDR2 from the germline V gene are LNHDA and SQIVND (reference sequence). Deletions cut 6 bases from V and 0 bases from J, with 8 bases between. The CDR3 reads CASRDTLNTEAFF. In nucleotides, the CDR3 is TGTGCCAGTAGGGACACTCTGAACACTGAAGCTTTCTTT.

The chain joins TRBV7-2 to TRBJ2-2; the match to TRBD2 covers 12 bases. With 10 bases clipped from V and 1 base from J, the junction kept 4 bases outside the gene matches. This CDR3 spans 15 amino acids. Germline V gene data show CDR1 as SGHTA and CDR2 as FQGNSA. The DNA for the CDR3 is TGTGCCATTTCGACTAGCGGGGGGAACACCGGGGAGCTGTTTTTT. Its translation: CAISTSGGNTGELFF.

The chain's CDR3 is CASSPTLDRSYEQYF. CDR3 sequence (DNA): TGTGCCAGCAGCCCAACACTCGATCGGTCCTACGAGCAGTACTTC. V and J are TRBV9 and TRBJ2-7, with D unresolved. CDR1 and CDR2 from the germline V gene are SGDLS and YYNGEE. V was pared by 4 bases and J by 1 base, with 15 bases between. This CDR3 spans 15 amino acids.

Only one count was recorded for this clone. The genes are TRBV28 and TRBJ1-5, with a weak D call TRBD1 (6 bases). V was shortened by 5 bases and J by 6 bases, with 11 bases between the two germline ends. This CDR3 is built from 13 residues. From germline, CDR1 is MDHEN and CDR2 SYDVKM. The DNA of the CDR3 is TGTGCCAGCAGTGATACAGGGCCTCAGCCCCAGCATTTT. Translating gives CASSDTGPQPQHF.

A few counts support this clone. V usage is TRBV18 and J usage is TRBJ1-5; 7 positions match TRBD1. V trimming: 3 bases; J trimming: 3 bases; junction bases outside the gene matches: 5. The CDR3 sequence is 15 residues long. The germline gives CDR1 KGHSH, CDR2 LQKENI. The CDR3 DNA is TGTGCCAGCTCACCTCAGGGGGGATCCAATCAGCCCCAGCATTTT. Its translation is CASSPQGGSNQPQHF.

This chain joins TRBV5-1 and TRBJ2-2; 9 nucleotides align to TRBD2. V shed 2 bases, J shed 6 bases, and the junction held 8 bases outside the gene matches. The CDR3 extends over 16 amino acids. The germline V gene encodes CDR1 SGHRS and CDR2 YFSETQ. Here the CDR3 reads CASSFTERGAAGELFF. The CDR3 DNA follows: TGCGCCAGCAGCTTTACGGAGCGGGGGGCCGCCGGGGAGCTGTTTTTT.

There are a few counts of this clone. The chain has TRBV11-2 and TRBJ2-7; 8 nucleotides match TRBD1. This CDR3 has 15 amino acids. V lost 3 bases, J lost 4 bases, and 8 bases stayed unmatched. Per germline, CDR1 SGHAT and CDR2 FQNNGV. This CDR3 is CASSFPGGSLYEQYF. The CDR3 DNA reads TGTGCCAGCAGCTTCCCAGGGGGCAGTTTGTACGAGCAGTACTTC.